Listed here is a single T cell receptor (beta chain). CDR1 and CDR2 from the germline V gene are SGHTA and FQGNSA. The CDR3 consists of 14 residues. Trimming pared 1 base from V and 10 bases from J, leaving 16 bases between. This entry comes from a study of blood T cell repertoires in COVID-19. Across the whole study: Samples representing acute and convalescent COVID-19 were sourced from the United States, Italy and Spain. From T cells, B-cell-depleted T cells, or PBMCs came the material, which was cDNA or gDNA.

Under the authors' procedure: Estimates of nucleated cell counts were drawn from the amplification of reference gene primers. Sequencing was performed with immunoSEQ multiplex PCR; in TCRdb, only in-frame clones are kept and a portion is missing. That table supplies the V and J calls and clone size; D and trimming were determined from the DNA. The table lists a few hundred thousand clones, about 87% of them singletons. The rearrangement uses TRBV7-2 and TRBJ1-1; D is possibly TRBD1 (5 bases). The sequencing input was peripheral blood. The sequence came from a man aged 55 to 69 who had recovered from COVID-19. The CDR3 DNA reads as TGTGCCAGCAGCTTAGTTGTGGGGGGATTGGGAGCTTTCTTT. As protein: CASSLVVGGLGAFF.